The table lists the clone carrying this T cell receptor beta chain with a count of one. This specimen belongs to a study of siplizumab effects on memory and regulatory T cells. The table came from immunoSEQ multiplex PCR; TCRdb's copy has only in-frame clones and leaves some out. The table shows over 100,000 clones, with 93% occurring only once. This CDR3 spans 16 amino acids. Looked up from germline, CDR1 is SGHNT and CDR2 is YENEEA. V lost 5 bases to trimming and J lost 6 bases; unmatched junction nucleotides: 14. The chain couples TRBV11-3 to TRBJ2-7; 9 positions agree with TRBD2. Sequenced: Tregs sorted from blood. The TCR sequence derives from a human donor in good health. The CDR3 DNA sequence: TGTGCCAGCAGCCTGGGACTAGCCTTTCCACCGTTCGAGCAGTACTTC. Its protein is CASSLGLAFPPFEQYF.